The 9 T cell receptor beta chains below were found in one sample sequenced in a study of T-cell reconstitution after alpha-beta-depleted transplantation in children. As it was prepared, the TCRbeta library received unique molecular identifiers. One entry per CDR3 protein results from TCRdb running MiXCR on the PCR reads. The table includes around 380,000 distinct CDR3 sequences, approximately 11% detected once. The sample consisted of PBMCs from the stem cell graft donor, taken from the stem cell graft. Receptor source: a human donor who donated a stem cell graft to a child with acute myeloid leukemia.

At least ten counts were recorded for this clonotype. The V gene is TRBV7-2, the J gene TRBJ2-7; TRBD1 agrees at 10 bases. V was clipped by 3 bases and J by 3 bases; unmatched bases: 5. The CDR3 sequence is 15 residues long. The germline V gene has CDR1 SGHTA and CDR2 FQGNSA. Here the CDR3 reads CASSFWTGGDYEQYF. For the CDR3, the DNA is TGTGCCAGCAGCTTCTGGACAGGGGGGGACTACGAGCAGTACTTC.

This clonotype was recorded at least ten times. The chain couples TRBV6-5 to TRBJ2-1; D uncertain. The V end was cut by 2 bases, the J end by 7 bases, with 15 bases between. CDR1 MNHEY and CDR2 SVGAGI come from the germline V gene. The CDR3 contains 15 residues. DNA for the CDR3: TGTGCCAGCAGTTACGTTCCGGTCGAAACGAATGAGCAGTTCTTC. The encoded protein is CASSYVPVETNEQFF.

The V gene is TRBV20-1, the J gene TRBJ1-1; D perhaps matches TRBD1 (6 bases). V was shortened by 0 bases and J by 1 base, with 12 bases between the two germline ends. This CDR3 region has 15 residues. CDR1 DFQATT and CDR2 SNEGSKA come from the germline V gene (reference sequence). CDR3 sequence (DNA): TGCAGTGCTAGAGATCTTTACAGGGCGAACACTGAAGCTTTCTTT. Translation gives CSARDLYRANTEAFF.

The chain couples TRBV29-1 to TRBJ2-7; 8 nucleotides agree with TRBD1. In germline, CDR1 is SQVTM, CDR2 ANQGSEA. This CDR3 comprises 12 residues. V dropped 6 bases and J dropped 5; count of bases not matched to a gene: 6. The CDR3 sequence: CSVRQGPHEQYF. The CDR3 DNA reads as TGCAGCGTCCGACAGGGGCCCCACGAGCAGTACTTC.

In nucleotides, the CDR3 is TGTGCCAGCAGCGCCGCCGAGAAGCATACGCAGTATTTT. Translation gives CASSAAEKHTQYF. This sequence joins TRBV9 and TRBJ2-3; D unclear. The CDR3 contains 13 residues. Germline V gene data show CDR1 as SGDLS and CDR2 as YYNGEE. V was cut by 3 bases and J by 7 bases, with 12 bases left in between.

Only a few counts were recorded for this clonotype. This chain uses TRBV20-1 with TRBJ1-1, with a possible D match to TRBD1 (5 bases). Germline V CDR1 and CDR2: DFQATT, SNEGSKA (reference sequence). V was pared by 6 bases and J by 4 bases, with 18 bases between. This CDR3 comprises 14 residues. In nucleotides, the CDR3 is TGCAGTGCCGTACGACAGCGGGGGGTCACTGAAGCTTTCTTT. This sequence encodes CSAVRQRGVTEAFF.

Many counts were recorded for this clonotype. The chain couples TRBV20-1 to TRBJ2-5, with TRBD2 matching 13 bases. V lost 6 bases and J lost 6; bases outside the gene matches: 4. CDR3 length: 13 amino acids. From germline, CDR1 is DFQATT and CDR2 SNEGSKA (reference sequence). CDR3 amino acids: CSATGLAGKTQYF. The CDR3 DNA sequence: TGCAGTGCAACGGGACTAGCGGGGAAGACCCAGTACTTC.

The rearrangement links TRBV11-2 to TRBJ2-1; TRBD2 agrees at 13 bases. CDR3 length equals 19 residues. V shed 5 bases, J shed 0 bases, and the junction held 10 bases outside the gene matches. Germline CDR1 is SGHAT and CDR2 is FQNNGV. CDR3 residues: CASSLLAGGFESSYNEQFF. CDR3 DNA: TGTGCCAGCAGCCTACTAGCGGGAGGGTTCGAAAGCTCCTACAATGAGCAGTTCTTC.

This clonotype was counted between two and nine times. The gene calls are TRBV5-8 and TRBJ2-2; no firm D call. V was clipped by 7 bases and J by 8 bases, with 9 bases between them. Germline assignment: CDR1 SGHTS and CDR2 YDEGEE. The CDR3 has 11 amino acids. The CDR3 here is CASYDGGELFF. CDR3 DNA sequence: TGTGCCAGCTACGACGGTGGGGAGCTGTTTTTT.